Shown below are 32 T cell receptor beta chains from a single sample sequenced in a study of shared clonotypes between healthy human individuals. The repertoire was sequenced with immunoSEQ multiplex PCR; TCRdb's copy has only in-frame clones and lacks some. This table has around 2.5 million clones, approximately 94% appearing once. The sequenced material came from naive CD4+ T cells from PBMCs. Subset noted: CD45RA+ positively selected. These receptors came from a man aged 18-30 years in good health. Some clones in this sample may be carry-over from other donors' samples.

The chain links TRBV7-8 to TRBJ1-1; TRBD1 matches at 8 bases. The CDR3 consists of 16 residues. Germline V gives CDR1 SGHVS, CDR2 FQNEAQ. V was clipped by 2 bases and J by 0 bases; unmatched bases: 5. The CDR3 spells CASSLFRGLMNTEAFF. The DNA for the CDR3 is TGTGCCAGCAGCTTATTCAGGGGGCTTATGAACACTGAAGCTTTCTTT.

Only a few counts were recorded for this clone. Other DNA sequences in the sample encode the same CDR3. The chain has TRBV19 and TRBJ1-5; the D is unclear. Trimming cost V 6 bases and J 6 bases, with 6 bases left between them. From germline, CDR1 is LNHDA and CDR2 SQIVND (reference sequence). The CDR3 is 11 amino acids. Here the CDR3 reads CASSSGQPQHF. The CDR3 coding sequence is TGTGCCAGTAGCTCGGGTCAGCCCCAGCATTTT.

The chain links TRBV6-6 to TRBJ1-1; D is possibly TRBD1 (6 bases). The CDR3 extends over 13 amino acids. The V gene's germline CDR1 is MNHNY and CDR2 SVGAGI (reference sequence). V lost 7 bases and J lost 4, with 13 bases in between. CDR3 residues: CASNPSGATEAFF. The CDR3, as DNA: TGTGCCAGCAACCCCTCGGGGGCCACTGAAGCTTTCTTT.

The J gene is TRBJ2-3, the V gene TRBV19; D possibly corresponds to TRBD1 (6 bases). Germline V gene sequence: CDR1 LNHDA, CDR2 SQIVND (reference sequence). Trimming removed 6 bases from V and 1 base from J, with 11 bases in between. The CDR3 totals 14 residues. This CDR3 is CASRPRQGTDTQYF. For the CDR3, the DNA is TGTGCCAGTAGGCCCCGACAGGGCACAGATACGCAGTATTTT.

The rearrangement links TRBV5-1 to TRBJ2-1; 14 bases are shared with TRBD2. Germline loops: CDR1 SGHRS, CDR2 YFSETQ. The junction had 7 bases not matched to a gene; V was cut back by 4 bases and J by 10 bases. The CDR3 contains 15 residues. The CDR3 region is CASSQGLAGVGEQFF. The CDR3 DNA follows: TGCGCCAGCAGCCAGGGACTAGCGGGAGTTGGCGAGCAGTTCTTC.

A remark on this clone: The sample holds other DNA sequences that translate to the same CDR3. In DNA form, the CDR3 reads TGCGCCAGCAGCTTGGAGGTTCACACAGATACGCAGTATTTT. Protein: CASSLEVHTDTQYF. V gene TRBV5-1 combines with J gene TRBJ2-3; D is undetermined. The CDR3 sequence is 14 residues long. Trimming removed 0 bases at V and 2 bases at J, with 7 bases between. Germline V gives CDR1 SGHRS, CDR2 YFSETQ.

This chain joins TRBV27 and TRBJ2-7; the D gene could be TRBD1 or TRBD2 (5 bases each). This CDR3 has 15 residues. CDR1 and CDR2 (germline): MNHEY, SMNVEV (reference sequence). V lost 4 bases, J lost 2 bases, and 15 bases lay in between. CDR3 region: CASSSLRDRTYEQYF. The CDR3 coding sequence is TGTGCCAGCAGTTCACTCCGGGACCGGACCTACGAGCAGTACTTC.

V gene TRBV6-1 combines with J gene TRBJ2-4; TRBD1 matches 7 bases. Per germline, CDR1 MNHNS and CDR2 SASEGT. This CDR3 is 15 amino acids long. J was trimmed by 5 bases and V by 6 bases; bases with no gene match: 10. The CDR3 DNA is TGTGCCAGCAGCCACGACAGGGTGGTGGAAAACATTCAGTACTTC. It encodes CASSHDRVVENIQYF.

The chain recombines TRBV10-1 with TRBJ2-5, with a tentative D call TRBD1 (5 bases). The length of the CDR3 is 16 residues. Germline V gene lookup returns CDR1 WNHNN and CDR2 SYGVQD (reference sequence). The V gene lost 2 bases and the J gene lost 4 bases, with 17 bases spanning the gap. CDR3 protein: CASSEAGYGQSETQYF. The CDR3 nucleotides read TGCGCCAGCAGTGAGGCTGGGTATGGACAATCAGAGACCCAGTACTTC.

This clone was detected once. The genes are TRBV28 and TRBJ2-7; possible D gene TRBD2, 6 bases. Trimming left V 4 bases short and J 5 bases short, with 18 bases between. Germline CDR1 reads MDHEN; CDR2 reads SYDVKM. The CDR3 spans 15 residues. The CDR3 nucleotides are TGTGCCAGCAGTTCCGCTATGGGGGGACCTAACGAGCAGTACTTC. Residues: CASSSAMGGPNEQYF. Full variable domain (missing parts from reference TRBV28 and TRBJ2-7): DVKVTQSSRYLVKRTGEKVFLECVQDMDHENMFWYRQDPGLGLRLIYFSYDVKMKEKGDIPEGYSVSREKKERFSLILESASTNQTSMYLCASSSAMGGPNEQYFGPGTRLTVT.

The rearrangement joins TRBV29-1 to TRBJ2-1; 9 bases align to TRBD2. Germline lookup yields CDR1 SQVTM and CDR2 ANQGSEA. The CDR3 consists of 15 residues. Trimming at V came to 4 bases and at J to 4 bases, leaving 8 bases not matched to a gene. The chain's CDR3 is CSVGKSGRSYNEQFF. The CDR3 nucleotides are TGCAGCGTTGGCAAGAGCGGGAGGTCGTACAATGAGCAGTTCTTC.

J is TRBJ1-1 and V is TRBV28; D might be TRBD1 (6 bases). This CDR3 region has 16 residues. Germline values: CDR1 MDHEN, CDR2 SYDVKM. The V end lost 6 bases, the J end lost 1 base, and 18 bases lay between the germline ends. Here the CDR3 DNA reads TGTGCCAGCAGGATCCTACAGGGAAGGGGGAACACTGAAGCTTTCTTT. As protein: CASRILQGRGNTEAFF.

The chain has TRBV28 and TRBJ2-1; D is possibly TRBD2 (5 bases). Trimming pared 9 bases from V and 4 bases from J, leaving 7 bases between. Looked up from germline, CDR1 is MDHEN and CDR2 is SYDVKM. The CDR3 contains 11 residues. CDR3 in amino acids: CASQRYNEQFF. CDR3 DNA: TGTGCCAGTCAGCGGTACAATGAGCAGTTCTTC.

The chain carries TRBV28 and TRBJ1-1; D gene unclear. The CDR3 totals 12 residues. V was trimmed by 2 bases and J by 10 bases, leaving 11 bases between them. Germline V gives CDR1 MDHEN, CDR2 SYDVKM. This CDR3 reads CASSLVGQRAFF. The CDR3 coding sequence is TGTGCCAGCAGTTTAGTGGGTCAACGAGCTTTCTTT. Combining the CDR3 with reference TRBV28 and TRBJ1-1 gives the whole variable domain DVKVTQSSRYLVKRTGEKVFLECVQDMDHENMFWYRQDPGLGLRLIYFSYDVKMKEKGDIPEGYSVSREKKERFSLILESASTNQTSMYLCASSLVGQRAFFGQGTRLTVV.

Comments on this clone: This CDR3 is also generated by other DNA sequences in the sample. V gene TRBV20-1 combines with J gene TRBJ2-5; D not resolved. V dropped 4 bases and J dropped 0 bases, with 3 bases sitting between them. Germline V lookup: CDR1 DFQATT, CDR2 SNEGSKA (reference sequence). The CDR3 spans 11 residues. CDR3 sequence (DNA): TGCAGTGCTAAGTACCAAGAGACCCAGTACTTC. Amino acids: CSAKYQETQYF.

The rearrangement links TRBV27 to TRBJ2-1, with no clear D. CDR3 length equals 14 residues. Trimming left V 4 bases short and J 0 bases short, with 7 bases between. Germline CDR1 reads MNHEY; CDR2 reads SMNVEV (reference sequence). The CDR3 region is CASSSGRSYNEQFF. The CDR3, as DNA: TGTGCCAGCAGTTCGGGCCGCTCCTACAATGAGCAGTTCTTC.

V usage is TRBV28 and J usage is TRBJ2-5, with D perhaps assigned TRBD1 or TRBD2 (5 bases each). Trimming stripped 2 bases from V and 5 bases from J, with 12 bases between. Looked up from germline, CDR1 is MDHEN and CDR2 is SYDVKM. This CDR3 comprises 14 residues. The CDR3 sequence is CASSLGGQGETQYF. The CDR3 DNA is TGTGCCAGCAGTTTAGGCGGGCAGGGCGAGACCCAGTACTTC. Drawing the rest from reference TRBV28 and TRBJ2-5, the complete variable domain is DVKVTQSSRYLVKRTGEKVFLECVQDMDHENMFWYRQDPGLGLRLIYFSYDVKMKEKGDIPEGYSVSREKKERFSLILESASTNQTSMYLCASSLGGQGETQYFGPGTRLLVL.

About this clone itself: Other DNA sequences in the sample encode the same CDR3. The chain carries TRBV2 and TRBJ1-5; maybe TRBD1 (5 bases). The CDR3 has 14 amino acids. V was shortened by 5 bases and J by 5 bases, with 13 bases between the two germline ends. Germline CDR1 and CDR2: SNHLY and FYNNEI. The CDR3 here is CASSFTGPDQPQHF. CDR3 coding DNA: TGTGCCAGCAGTTTTACGGGGCCGGATCAGCCCCAGCATTTT.

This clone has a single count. The CDR3 DNA is TGTGCCAGCAGTTCAGGGTGGGTCTATGGCTACACCTTC. Its translation is CASSSGWVYGYTF. The chain employs TRBV5-6 and TRBJ1-2; D is possibly TRBD1 (5 bases). The V gene lost 5 bases and the J gene lost 4 bases, with 12 bases spanning the gap. Germline loops: CDR1 SGHDT, CDR2 YYEEEE. The CDR3 runs 13 residues.

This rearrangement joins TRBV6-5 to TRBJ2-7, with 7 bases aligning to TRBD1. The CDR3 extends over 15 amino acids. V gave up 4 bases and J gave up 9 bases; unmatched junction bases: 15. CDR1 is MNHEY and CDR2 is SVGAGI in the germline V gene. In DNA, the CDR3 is TGTGCCAGCAGTTTTACCGGGACAGACTTCGGACGGCAGTACTTC. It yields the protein CASSFTGTDFGRQYF.

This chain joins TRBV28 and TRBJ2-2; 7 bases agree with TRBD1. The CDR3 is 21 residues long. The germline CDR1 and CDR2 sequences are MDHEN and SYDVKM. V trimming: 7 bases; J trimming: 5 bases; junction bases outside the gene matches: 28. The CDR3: CASIQAQGGFFPTLSTGELFF. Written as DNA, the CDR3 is TGTGCCAGCATCCAGGCCCAAGGGGGCTTTTTTCCGACTCTCTCAACCGGGGAGCTGTTTTTT.

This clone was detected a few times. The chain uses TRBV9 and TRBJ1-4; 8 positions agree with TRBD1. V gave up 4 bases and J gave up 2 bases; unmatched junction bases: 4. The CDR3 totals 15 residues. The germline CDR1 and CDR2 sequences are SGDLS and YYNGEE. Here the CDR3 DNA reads TGTGCCAGCAGCCTCAGGACAGGGACTAATGAAAAACTGTTTTTT. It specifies CASSLRTGTNEKLFF.

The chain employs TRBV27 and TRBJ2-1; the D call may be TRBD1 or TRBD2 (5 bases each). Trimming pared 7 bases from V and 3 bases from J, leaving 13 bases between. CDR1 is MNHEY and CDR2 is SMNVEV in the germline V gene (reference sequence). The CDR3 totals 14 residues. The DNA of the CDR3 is TGTGCCAGCAAGCGAGGGGTCAGCTACAATGAGCAGTTCTTC. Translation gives CASKRGVSYNEQFF.

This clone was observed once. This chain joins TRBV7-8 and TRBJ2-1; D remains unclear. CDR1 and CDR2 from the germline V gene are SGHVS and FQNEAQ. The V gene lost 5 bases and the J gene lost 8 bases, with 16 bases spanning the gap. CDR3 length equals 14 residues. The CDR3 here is CASSEKLPADEQFF. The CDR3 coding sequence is TGTGCCAGCAGCGAAAAACTTCCGGCCGATGAGCAGTTCTTC.

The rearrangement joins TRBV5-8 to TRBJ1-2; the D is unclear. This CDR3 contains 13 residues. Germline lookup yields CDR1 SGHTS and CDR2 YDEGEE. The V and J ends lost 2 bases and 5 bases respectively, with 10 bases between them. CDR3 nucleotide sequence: TGTGCCAGCAGCTTCGGCAGGTCTTATGGCTACACCTTC. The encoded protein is CASSFGRSYGYTF.

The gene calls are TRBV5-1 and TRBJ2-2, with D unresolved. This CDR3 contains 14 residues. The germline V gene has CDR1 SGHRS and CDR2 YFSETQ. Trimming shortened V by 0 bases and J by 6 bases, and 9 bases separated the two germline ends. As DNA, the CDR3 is TGCGCCAGCAGCTTGGGAGGACGGTCCGGGGAGCTGTTTTTT. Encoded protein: CASSLGGRSGELFF.

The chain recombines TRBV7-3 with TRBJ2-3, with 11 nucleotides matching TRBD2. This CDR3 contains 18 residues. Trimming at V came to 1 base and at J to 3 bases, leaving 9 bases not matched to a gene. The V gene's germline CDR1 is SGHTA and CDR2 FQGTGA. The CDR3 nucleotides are TGTGCCAGCAGCTTAAATCCCTCGGCTAGCGGGAGGACAGATACGCAGTATTTT. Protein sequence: CASSLNPSASGRTDTQYF.

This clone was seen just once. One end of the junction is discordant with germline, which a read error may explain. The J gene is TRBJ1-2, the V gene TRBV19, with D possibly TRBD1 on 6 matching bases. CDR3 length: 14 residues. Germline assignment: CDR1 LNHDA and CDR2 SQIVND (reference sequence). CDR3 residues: CASRTSTGYYGYTF. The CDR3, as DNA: TGTGCCAGTAGAACCTCCACAGGGTACTACGGCTACACCTTC.

In nucleotides, the CDR3 is TGCGCCAGCAGCCCCCAGGCTACGAGCGGTCCCTACAATGAGCAGTTCTTC. Amino acids: CASSPQATSGPYNEQFF. The chain couples TRBV4-3 to TRBJ2-1, with a tentative D call TRBD2 (5 bases). The CDR3 loop spans 17 amino acids. Trimming removed 4 bases at V and 2 bases at J, with 18 bases between. In germline, CDR1 is LGHNA, CDR2 YSLEER.

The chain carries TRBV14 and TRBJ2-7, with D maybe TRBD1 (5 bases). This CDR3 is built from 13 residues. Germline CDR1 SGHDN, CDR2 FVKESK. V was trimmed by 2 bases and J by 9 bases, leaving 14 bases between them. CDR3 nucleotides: TGTGCCAGCAGCCAAAACCGACAGACGAGGCAGTACTTC. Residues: CASSQNRQTRQYF.

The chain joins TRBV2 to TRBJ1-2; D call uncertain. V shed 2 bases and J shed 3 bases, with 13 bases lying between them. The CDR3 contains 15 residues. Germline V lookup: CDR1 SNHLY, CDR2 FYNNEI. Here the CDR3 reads CASSENWRDYYGYTF. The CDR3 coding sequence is TGTGCCAGCAGTGAAAATTGGCGGGATTACTATGGCTACACCTTC.

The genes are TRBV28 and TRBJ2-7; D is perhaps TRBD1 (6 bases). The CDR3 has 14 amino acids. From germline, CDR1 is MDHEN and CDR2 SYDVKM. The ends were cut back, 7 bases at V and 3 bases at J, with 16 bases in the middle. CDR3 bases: TGTGCCAGCACCCCGCACAGGGAGCGCTACGAGCAGTACTTC. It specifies CASTPHRERYEQYF. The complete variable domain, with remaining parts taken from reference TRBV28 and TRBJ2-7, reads DVKVTQSSRYLVKRTGEKVFLECVQDMDHENMFWYRQDPGLGLRLIYFSYDVKMKEKGDIPEGYSVSREKKERFSLILESASTNQTSMYLCASTPHRERYEQYFGPGTRLTVT.